These 14 T cell receptor beta chains were all obtained from the same sample, sequenced in a study of glioma-infiltrating T cells after dendritic cell vaccination. TCRdb keeps only in-frame clones here, not all; method: immunoSEQ multiplex PCR. Of about 99,000 clones listed, 65% to 85% are singletons. Time point specified: after dendritic cell vaccination, including at tumor progression/relapse. Specimen: blood, collected after dendritic cell vaccination. These TCRs come from a human donor with glioblastoma.

The V gene is TRBV7-9, the J gene TRBJ1-1; D possibly corresponds to TRBD1 (5 bases). CDR3 size: 14 residues. The germline V gene encodes CDR1 SEHNR and CDR2 FQNEAQ (reference sequence). V was pared by 3 bases and J by 7 bases, with 15 bases between. This CDR3 reads CASSFWQGKREAFF. CDR3 DNA sequence: TGTGCCAGCAGCTTTTGGCAGGGCAAACGTGAAGCTTTCTTT.

This clone was seen a few times. This chain uses TRBV5-1 with TRBJ1-2; the match to TRBD1 covers 7 bases. Germline V gene lookup returns CDR1 SGHRS and CDR2 YFSETQ. This CDR3 region has 14 residues. The J segment lost 4 bases and the V segment lost 0 bases, leaving 3 bases of the junction unmatched. The DNA of the CDR3 is TGCGCCAGCAGCTTGGAGGGACAGTTCTATGGCTACACCTTC. It encodes CASSLEGQFYGYTF.

The CDR3 loop is CASSAGAFGNQPQHF. CDR3 bases: TGTGCCAGCTCTGCGGGGGCGTTTGGCAATCAGCCCCAGCATTTT. The chain joins TRBV5-8 to TRBJ1-5, with D tentatively TRBD1 (6 bases). CDR1 is SGHTS and CDR2 is YDEGEE in the germline V gene. Trimming took off 7 bases at V and 2 bases at J, with 16 bases between the two ends. This CDR3 contains 15 residues. Variable domain in full (rest from reference TRBV5-8 and TRBJ1-5): EAGVTQSPTHLIKTRGQQATLRCSPISGHTSVYWYQQALGLGLQFLLWYDEGEERNRGNFPPRFSGRQFPNYSSELNVNALELEDSALYLCASSAGAFGNQPQHFGDGTRLSIL.

The genes are TRBV5-1 and TRBJ2-7; 12 bases match TRBD2. Germline values: CDR1 SGHRS, CDR2 YFSETQ. V lost 4 bases, J lost 0 bases, and 5 bases stayed unmatched. This CDR3 region has 16 residues. The CDR3 protein is CASSHQGLAGSYEQYF. The DNA of the CDR3 is TGCGCCAGCAGCCATCAGGGACTAGCGGGCTCCTACGAGCAGTACTTC.

This clone was seen only once. V usage is TRBV5-1 and J usage is TRBJ2-1; 11 bases fit TRBD2. This CDR3 region has 16 residues. Germline CDR1 reads SGHRS; CDR2 reads YFSETQ. Germline trimming cut 3 bases from V and 8 bases from J; bases unmatched to any gene: 10. CDR3: CASSSNPGLADDEQFF. DNA for the CDR3: TGCGCCAGCAGCTCCAACCCGGGACTAGCGGATGATGAGCAGTTCTTC.

This clone was seen only a few times. The chain couples TRBV5-3 to TRBJ1-3; D call uncertain. TRBV5-3 is an ORF; its function is uncertain. V lost 1 base and J 0 bases, leaving 17 bases between the germline ends. This CDR3 region has 18 residues. CDR3: CARSLSVGRLNSGNTIYF. CDR3 nucleotides: TGTGCCAGAAGCTTGTCGGTTGGCAGGCTTAACTCTGGAAACACCATATATTTT.

The chain uses TRBV7-8 and TRBJ1-1, with D possibly matching TRBD1 (6 bases). The CDR3 is 17 amino acids. Germline CDR1 reads SGHVS; CDR2 reads FQNEAQ. V lost 0 bases and J 3 bases, leaving 17 bases between the germline ends. The CDR3 region has the DNA TGTGCCAGCAGCTTAGCGTTTGGGGGGGCGGTGGACACTGAAGCTTTCTTT. It yields the protein CASSLAFGGAVDTEAFF.

Here the CDR3 DNA reads TGTGCCTGGAGAGATGTGCGGGAGCAGTACTTC. Protein product: CAWRDVREQYF. J is TRBJ2-7 and V is TRBV30; D unclear. With 3 bases removed from V and 7 bases from J, the gap between germline ends came to 10 bases. Looked up from germline, CDR1 is GTSNPN and CDR2 is SVGIG (reference sequence). This CDR3 comprises 11 residues.

The CDR3 here is CASSVVQRADTQYF. The CDR3 bases are TGTGCCAGCAGCGTAGTCCAGAGGGCGGATACGCAGTATTTT. The V gene is TRBV9, the J gene TRBJ2-3, with a weak D call TRBD2 (5 bases). Germline V gene sequence: CDR1 SGDLS, CDR2 YYNGEE. The CDR3 runs to 14 residues. Trimming cost V 0 bases and J 6 bases, with 11 bases left between them.

The chain is built from TRBV25-1 and TRBJ2-7; 7 bases map to TRBD1. The CDR3 sequence is 16 residues long. With 1 base clipped from V and 3 bases from J, the junction kept 9 bases outside the gene matches. Germline V gene sequence: CDR1 MGHDK, CDR2 SYGVNS. CDR3 loop: CASSELGDRGLYEQYF. For the CDR3, the DNA is TGTGCCAGCAGTGAATTAGGGGACAGAGGCCTCTACGAGCAGTACTTC.

The chain links TRBV5-1 to TRBJ2-7, with 10 bases aligning to TRBD2. CDR1 is SGHRS, CDR2 YFSETQ, per germline. CDR3 length: 18 amino acids. Germline trimming cut 0 bases from V and 2 bases from J; bases unmatched to any gene: 11. Here the CDR3 DNA reads TGCGCCAGCAGCTTGGTTCCCGGGGGGAGCGGGAGGGCCTACGAGCAGTACTTC. This gives the protein CASSLVPGGSGRAYEQYF. Supplemented by reference TRBV5-1 and TRBJ2-7, the full variable domain reads KAGVTQTPRYLIKTRGQQVTLSCSPISGHRSVSWYQQTPGQGLQFLFEYFSETQRNKGNFPGRFSGRQFSNSRSEMNVSTLELGDSALYLCASSLVPGGSGRAYEQYFGPGTRLTVT.

The chain combines TRBV28 with TRBJ1-2; TRBD1 aligns across 8 bases. The CDR3 totals 14 residues. Germline values: CDR1 MDHEN, CDR2 SYDVKM. V was pared by 4 bases and J by 4 bases, with 5 bases of the junction left unmatched. CDR3 DNA sequence: TGTGCCAGCAGTTCTGGACAGGGCGGCTATGGCTACACCTTC. This sequence encodes CASSSGQGGYGYTF.

The chain carries TRBV4-1 and TRBJ2-7, with 8 bases lining up with TRBD1. Unmatched junction bases numbered 9, after V lost 1 base and J lost 7 bases. This CDR3 spans 15 amino acids. CDR1 and CDR2 (germline): MGHRA, YSYEKL. Written as DNA, the CDR3 is TGCGCCAGCAGCCAAGTCCCCGGACAGGGAAGGGAGCAGTACTTC. Amino acids: CASSQVPGQGREQYF.

This CDR3 is CASSLQSRESYF. CDR3 nucleotide sequence: TGTGCCAGCAGCCTCCAATCAAGAGAGTCGTATTTT. The chain uses TRBV16 and TRBJ2-3; D gene unclear. Germline V gene lookup returns CDR1 KGHSY and CDR2 FQNENV. This CDR3 is built from 12 residues. V shed 4 bases and J shed 14 bases, with 16 bases lying between them.